This T cell receptor (beta chain) was captured by sequencing in a study of low-dose radiotherapy and immunotherapy resistance in tumors. As for the study in general: Intravenous ipilimumab 1 mg/kg every six weeks was given with nivolumab 240 mg every two weeks. Intravenously given cyclophosphamide 200 mg/m2 followed a two-week schedule that placed each dose one day before radiation and immunotherapy.

The sample's time point: after trial treatment. The treatment: LDRT plus nivolumab, ipilimumab, low-dose cyclophosphamide and aspirin (RACIN trial). The donors, trial participants, received nivolumab, ipilimumab, aspirin, low-dose cyclophosphamide and low-dose radiotherapy. With TRAV- and TRBV-specific primers, first-strand cDNA was made, covering the alpha and beta chains. TCR amplification ran 15 to 25 PCR cycles using constant-region and V-primer adapter primers. In vitro transcription amplified the mRNA that had been isolated. TCRdb passed the reads through MiXCR, listing each CDR3 protein once. The top ten hold less than 1.5% of the sample, which has 65,000 to 95,000 distinct CDR3 sequences, about 17% seen once. This CDR3 is 12 amino acids long. V was cut by 8 bases and J by 10 bases, with 17 bases left in between. The germline gives CDR1 MNHEY, CDR2 SVGEGT. This clonotype was picked up many times.

The source is a male donor with prostate cancer. The V and J genes are TRBV6-2 or TRBV6-3 and TRBJ1-1; D may be TRBD1 (6 bases). The sample was PBMCs, taken after low-dose radiotherapy plus immunotherapy. CDR3 bases: TGTGCCAGCGCAAGTCAGGGGAATTTAGCTTTCTTT. Translating it yields CASASQGNLAFF.